The clone carrying this T cell receptor beta chain was recorded a few times. Antigen: not known. According to the study, genomic DNA was the template for TCR beta VDJ and CDR3 profiling. TCRdb independently ran MiXCR on the reads; one entry per CDR3 protein. The data contain around 150,000 distinct CDR3 sequences, 70% to 80% of them seen just once; the ten biggest clones take up roughly half. In patients chosen for sequencing, flow cytometry had shown CD8+CD57+ cell expansion. Patients were therapy-naive when their blood was sampled. The data belong to a study of CD8+CD57+ T cells in acquired aplastic anemia. Study-wide findings and caveats: Overlap between patients and controls comprised 25 to 30 CD8+ CDR3 sequences.

The clonotype comes from a human donor with aplastic anemia. The sequenced sample was sorted CD4+, CD8+, or CD8+CD57+ T cells (not recorded which) from PBMCs.

This CDR3 reads CSVLGSYEQYF. The CDR3 DNA follows: TGCAGCGTTTTGGGCAGCTACGAGCAGTACTTC. The gene calls are TRBV29-1 and TRBJ2-7; D is unresolved. Germline lookup yields CDR1 SQVTM and CDR2 ANQGSEA. V lost 5 bases, J lost 3 bases, and 8 bases lay in between. The length of the CDR3 is 11 residues.